The next 5 T cell receptor beta chains were all read from a single sample in a study of human T cells and chemical hapten exposure. TCRdb recomputed calls from the RACE reads with MiXCR, one row per CDR3 protein. The data contain under 90,000 distinct CDR3 sequences, roughly 8.7% of them singletons. Time point here: healthy volunteer bleed at 6 weeks. Total RNA was isolated from unfractionated whole blood. The specimen sequenced was whole blood. The source of these receptors is a male donor in good health. Some clones in this sample may be carry-over from other donors' samples.

This clonotype was counted at least ten times. V and J are TRBV20-1 and TRBJ2-3, with a weak D call TRBD2 (6 bases). V was pared by 3 bases and J by 1 base, with 11 bases between. The V gene's germline CDR1 is DFQATT and CDR2 SNEGSKA (reference sequence). The CDR3 runs 14 residues. The CDR3 DNA sequence: TGCAGTGCTAGCCTAGCGTACGGCACAGATACGCAGTATTTT. This gives the protein CSASLAYGTDTQYF.

The chain joins TRBV11-2 to TRBJ2-1; the D gene is possibly TRBD1 (6 bases). Germline CDR1 is SGHAT and CDR2 is FQNNGV. Trimming stripped 4 bases from V and 5 bases from J, with 15 bases between. CDR3 length: 15 residues. CDR3 sequence: CASSSTQGIHNEQFF. The CDR3 bases are TGTGCCAGCAGCTCAACTCAGGGGATACACAATGAGCAGTTCTTC.

The chain combines TRBV12-3 or TRBV12-4 with TRBJ1-1; TRBD1 matches 7 bases. Unmatched junction bases numbered 4, after V lost 7 bases and J lost 8 bases. The CDR3 is 11 residues long. In DNA, the CDR3 is TGTGCCAGCACCTGGGACAGCGAAGCTTTCTTT. It encodes CASTWDSEAFF.

This rearrangement joins TRBV6-6 to TRBJ1-2; D might be TRBD1 (5 bases). Germline V CDR1 and CDR2: MNHNY, SVGAGI (reference sequence). The V and J ends lost 2 bases and 4 bases respectively, with 11 bases between them. The CDR3 has 14 amino acids. In nucleotides, the CDR3 is TGTGCCAGCAGTTACACCGGACAAACCTATGGCTACACCTTC. Translated: CASSYTGQTYGYTF.

This clonotype was counted a few times. This chain joins TRBV9 and TRBJ2-2; no clear D gene. V lost 2 bases and J lost 7, with 9 bases in between. The germline gives CDR1 SGDLS, CDR2 YYNGEE. The CDR3 loop spans 13 amino acids. The CDR3 sequence is CASSVVLGGELFF. The DNA of the CDR3 is TGTGCCAGCAGCGTCGTCCTTGGCGGGGAGCTGTTTTTT.